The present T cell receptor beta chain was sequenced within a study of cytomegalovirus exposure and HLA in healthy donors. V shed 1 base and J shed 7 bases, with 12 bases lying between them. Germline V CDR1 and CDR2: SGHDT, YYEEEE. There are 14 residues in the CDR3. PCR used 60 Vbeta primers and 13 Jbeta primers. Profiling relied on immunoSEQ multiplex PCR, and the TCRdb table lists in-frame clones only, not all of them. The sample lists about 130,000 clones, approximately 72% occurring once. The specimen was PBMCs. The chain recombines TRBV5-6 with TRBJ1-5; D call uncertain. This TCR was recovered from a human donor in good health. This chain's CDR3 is CASSLSGVYQPQHF. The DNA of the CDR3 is TGTGCCAGCAGCTTGTCCGGGGTATACCAGCCCCAGCATTTT.